The entry below gives a single T cell receptor beta chain sequence along with its context. The germline V gene encodes CDR1 SNHLY and CDR2 FYNNEI. The CDR3 runs to 15 residues. V gave up 5 bases and J gave up 5 bases; unmatched junction bases: 3. This sample is part of a study of cytotoxic CD8 clonotypes in ibrutinib-treated CLL. Only in-frame clones appear in the TCRdb table, and some are missing; sequencing was by immunoSEQ multiplex PCR. The data show about 160,000 clones, with 70% to 85% seen just once and under 5.5% held by the top ten. Sequences were derived from PBMCs, sampled after 24 months of ibrutinib treatment. The sequence came from a human donor with chronic lymphocytic leukemia. V gene TRBV2 combines with J gene TRBJ2-3; 14 bases are a match to TRBD2. The CDR3 sequence: CASSPGLAGEDTQYF. In nucleotides, the CDR3 is TGTGCCAGCAGTCCGGGACTAGCGGGAGAAGATACGCAGTATTTT.